A single sample gave rise to the 5 T cell receptor beta chains below, sequenced in a study of blood T cell repertoires in COVID-19 (dated by TCRdb to about 2020). Preparation of the library involved the immunoSEQ multiplex PCR assay. Here the immuneACCESS table is served through TCRdb, limited to in-frame sequences with V and J called. Missing clones are a known gap in these copies; in checked studies unresolved V genes cover under half, and the rest lacks a known reason. This sample lists some 180,000 clones; roughly 90% were detected once. The ten largest clones take up 0.62% of the sample. Specimen: peripheral blood. All receptors derive from a man aged 50 to 60 with acute or convalescent COVID-19.

The chain carries TRBV7-8 and TRBJ2-1; tentatively, D is TRBD1 (5 bases). V was shortened by 3 bases and J by 6 bases, with 12 bases between the two germline ends. The CDR3 is 14 amino acids. The V gene's germline CDR1 is SGHVS and CDR2 FQNEAQ. CDR3 nucleotide sequence: TGTGCCAGCAGCTTGGGTGACAGCTTCAATGAGCAGTTCTTC. This translates into CASSLGDSFNEQFF.

The chain recombines TRBV10-2 with TRBJ1-1; tentatively, D is TRBD1 (5 bases). Trimming removed 7 bases from V and 1 base from J, with 10 bases in between. CDR1 and CDR2 from the germline V gene are WSHSY and SAAADI. The CDR3 is 13 residues long. CDR3 nucleotide sequence: TGCGCCAGCAATCGGGGGGAGAACACTGAAGCTTTCTTT. Residues: CASNRGENTEAFF.

J is TRBJ2-5 and V is TRBV9; 14 bases line up with TRBD2. The CDR3 has 16 amino acids. Germline trimming cut 4 bases from V and 4 bases from J; bases unmatched to any gene: 6. Germline V gene data show CDR1 as SGDLS and CDR2 as YYNGEE. The CDR3 nucleotides are TGTGCCAGCAGCTTGGGACTAGCGGGAGTTGGAGAGACCCAGTACTTC. It encodes CASSLGLAGVGETQYF.

This clone was counted once. The rearrangement uses TRBV7-9 and TRBJ2-6, with TRBD1 matching over 9 bases. The germline V gene has CDR1 SEHNR and CDR2 FQNEAQ (reference sequence). This CDR3 region has 17 residues. With 8 bases clipped from V and 0 bases from J, the junction kept 8 bases outside the gene matches. The CDR3: CASPWDREGSGANVLTF. Here the CDR3 DNA reads TGTGCCAGCCCATGGGACAGGGAGGGCTCTGGGGCCAACGTCCTGACTTTC.

The chain combines TRBV6-1 with TRBJ1-4, with 8 bases matching TRBD1. V dropped 3 bases and J dropped 3; count of bases not matched to a gene: 3. Germline CDR1 is MNHNS and CDR2 is SASEGT. The CDR3 length is 15 residues. CDR3 residues: CASSEGGQANEKLFF. For the CDR3, the DNA is TGTGCCAGCAGTGAGGGGGGACAGGCTAATGAAAAACTGTTTTTT.